Shown below are 21 T cell receptor beta chains from a single sample sequenced in a study of T cells in localized non-small cell lung cancer. Clones were read by immunoSEQ multiplex PCR, and TCRdb kept only the in-frame ones, dropping some. Among about 26,000 clones listed, approximately 91% were seen once. Source: peripheral blood, taken before any cancer treatment. Receptor source: a female donor older than 55 with stage II squamous cell lung carcinoma.

The chain links TRBV19 to TRBJ2-2; possible D gene TRBD1, 6 bases. CDR3 size: 15 residues. Germline V gene sequence: CDR1 LNHDA, CDR2 SQIVND (reference sequence). V was pared by 6 bases and J by 3 bases, with 14 bases between. Here the CDR3 reads CASSIEWGHTGELFF. Here the CDR3 DNA reads TGTGCCAGTAGCATCGAATGGGGGCACACCGGGGAGCTGTTTTTT.

The chain combines TRBV25-1 with TRBJ1-3, with TRBD1 as a possible D gene (6 bases). The CDR3 length is 14 residues. Trimming shortened V by 3 bases and J by 8 bases, and 14 bases separated the two germline ends. CDR1 and CDR2 (germline): MGHDK, SYGVNS. CDR3 in DNA: TGTGCCAGCAGTGATCCGGGGGGCACGGACACCATATATTTT. Translated: CASSDPGGTDTIYF.

The chain employs TRBV28 and TRBJ1-2; possible D gene TRBD1, 5 bases. The germline CDR1 and CDR2 sequences are MDHEN and SYDVKM. V lost 6 bases and J lost 0, with 14 bases in between. The CDR3 is 15 residues long. The CDR3 loop reads CASSSEGTPNYGYTF. CDR3 nucleotides: TGTGCCAGCAGCTCGGAGGGGACTCCTAACTATGGCTACACCTTC.

The chain uses TRBV27 and TRBJ2-3; D ambiguous. Trimming shortened V by 3 bases and J by 4 bases, and 5 bases separated the two germline ends. The CDR3 extends over 12 amino acids. In germline, CDR1 is MNHEY, CDR2 SMNVEV (reference sequence). The CDR3 region is CASSFLSDTQYF. For the CDR3, the DNA is TGTGCCAGCAGTTTTCTTTCAGATACGCAGTATTTT.

This rearrangement joins TRBV7-9 to TRBJ1-4, with 8 bases aligning to TRBD1. This CDR3 has 18 amino acids. Per germline, CDR1 SEHNR and CDR2 FQNEAQ (reference sequence). J gave up 6 bases and V 2 bases, and 14 bases lay outside the gene matches. The CDR3, as DNA: TGTGCCAGCAGCTTACGACAGGGGAGGAGTATACGGGATGAAAAACTGTTTTTT. Residues: CASSLRQGRSIRDEKLFF.

The genes are TRBV14 and TRBJ2-1; 10 bases fit TRBD2. In germline, CDR1 is SGHDN, CDR2 FVKESK. The CDR3 has 16 residues. With 4 bases clipped from V and 6 bases from J, the junction kept 9 bases outside the gene matches. CDR3 in amino acids: CASSRLPGLATNEQFF. CDR3 DNA sequence: TGTGCCAGCAGCCGCCTTCCGGGACTAGCGACCAATGAGCAGTTCTTC.

This clone turned up a few times. This rearrangement joins TRBV30 to TRBJ1-2; TRBD1 agrees at 7 bases. The CDR3 is made up of 13 amino acids. In germline, CDR1 is GTSNPN, CDR2 SVGIG (reference sequence). With 2 bases clipped from V and 8 bases from J, the junction kept 8 bases outside the gene matches. CDR3 sequence: CAWSNNQGGGYTF. The CDR3 DNA reads as TGTGCCTGGAGTAACAATCAGGGGGGCGGCTACACCTTC.

This clone was seen a single time. The J gene is TRBJ1-1, the V gene TRBV5-1; no clear D gene. V lost 2 bases and J 5 bases, leaving 10 bases between the germline ends. Germline V gene lookup returns CDR1 SGHRS and CDR2 YFSETQ. CDR3 length equals 13 residues. The CDR3 region has the DNA TGCGCCAGCAGCTTCATGTCTGGAACTGAAGCTTTCTTT. It specifies CASSFMSGTEAFF.

The genes are TRBV28 and TRBJ2-7; TRBD1 matches at 12 bases. CDR1 is MDHEN and CDR2 is SYDVKM in the germline V gene. The junction had 6 bases not matched to a gene; V was cut back by 6 bases and J by 6 bases. The length of the CDR3 is 14 residues. CDR3: CASSSGQGAGEQYF. CDR3 in DNA: TGTGCCAGCAGCTCGGGACAGGGGGCTGGCGAGCAGTACTTC. The full variable domain, with the rest looked up from reference TRBV28 and TRBJ2-7, is DVKVTQSSRYLVKRTGEKVFLECVQDMDHENMFWYRQDPGLGLRLIYFSYDVKMKEKGDIPEGYSVSREKKERFSLILESASTNQTSMYLCASSSGQGAGEQYFGPGTRLTVT.

This clone showed up just a few times. This CDR3 is CASSQDQFPLNTEAFF. The CDR3 DNA is TGCGCCAGCAGCCAAGATCAGTTTCCCTTGAACACTGAAGCTTTCTTT. V usage is TRBV4-3 and J usage is TRBJ1-1; D gene uncertain. The germline V gene encodes CDR1 LGHNA and CDR2 YSLEER. The CDR3 has 16 residues. V lost 0 bases, J lost 0 bases, and 11 bases lay in between.

The chain's CDR3 is CASSLTASNQPQHF. The DNA for the CDR3 is TGTGCCAGCAGCTTAACCGCCTCAAATCAGCCCCAGCATTTT. This sequence joins TRBV11-2 and TRBJ1-5; D not certain. Trimming removed 2 bases at V and 4 bases at J, with 9 bases between. This CDR3 region has 14 residues. Germline V gene sequence: CDR1 SGHAT, CDR2 FQNNGV.

The chain couples TRBV7-2 to TRBJ1-6; TRBD1 matches 7 bases. This CDR3 region has 16 residues. From germline, CDR1 is SGHTA and CDR2 FQGNSA. The V and J ends lost 0 bases and 7 bases, in that order; junction bases with no gene match: 6. CDR3 bases: TGTGCCAGCAGCTTAGCGAGGGGGCGGGGGAATTCACCCCTCCACTTT. Protein: CASSLARGRGNSPLHF.

The V call is TRBV28, the J call TRBJ1-3; unclear D gene. Germline CDR1 reads MDHEN; CDR2 reads SYDVKM. The CDR3 contains 14 residues. V was cut by 3 bases and J by 2 bases, with 8 bases left in between. The CDR3 spells CASSLTQTGNTIYF. Here the CDR3 DNA reads TGTGCCAGCAGTTTGACGCAAACTGGAAACACCATATATTTT.

The chain couples TRBV28 to TRBJ2-7, with 7 bases fitting TRBD1. After removal of 8 bases from V and 3 bases from J, the junction contained 7 bases not matched to a gene. CDR1 MDHEN and CDR2 SYDVKM come from the germline V gene. The CDR3 has 13 residues. The CDR3 region is CASHGTALYEQYF. CDR3 nucleotide sequence: TGTGCCAGCCACGGGACAGCCCTCTACGAGCAGTACTTC.

The chain uses TRBV2 and TRBJ2-2; D gene uncertain. V was trimmed by 1 base and J by 1 base, leaving 10 bases between them. CDR1 is SNHLY and CDR2 is FYNNEI in the germline V gene. CDR3 size: 16 residues. The DNA of the CDR3 is TGTGCCAGCAGTGAAGAGTCGGCGGAGAACACCGGGGAGCTGTTTTTT. This gives the protein CASSEESAENTGELFF.

V is TRBV7-9 and J is TRBJ2-7, with D uncertain. The CDR3 is made up of 12 amino acids. V was cut by 5 bases and J by 2 bases, with 7 bases left in between. CDR1 is SEHNR, CDR2 FQNEAQ, per germline (reference sequence). Here the CDR3 reads CASSEGPYEQYF. CDR3 sequence (DNA): TGTGCCAGCAGCGAAGGTCCCTACGAGCAGTACTTC.

The chain is built from TRBV7-9 and TRBJ1-2, with 9 bases lining up with TRBD1. CDR3 length: 15 amino acids. V trimming: 1 base; J trimming: 8 bases; junction bases outside the gene matches: 8. The germline CDR1 and CDR2 sequences are SEHNR and FQNEAQ (reference sequence). CDR3 region: CASSLERTGDGGYTF. CDR3 in DNA: TGTGCCAGCAGCTTAGAAAGGACAGGGGATGGCGGCTACACCTTC.

The chain couples TRBV10-2 to TRBJ2-7, with 10 bases lining up with TRBD2. Germline assignment: CDR1 WSHSY and CDR2 SAAADI. This CDR3 has 17 amino acids. V trimming: 0 bases; J trimming: 2 bases; junction bases outside the gene matches: 7. Here the CDR3 reads CASSESKREGFAYEQYF. For the CDR3, the DNA is TGCGCCAGCAGTGAGTCGAAGCGGGAGGGGTTCGCCTACGAGCAGTACTTC.

The chain carries TRBV2 and TRBJ1-1; maybe TRBD1 (5 bases). The germline V gene has CDR1 SNHLY and CDR2 FYNNEI. This CDR3 region has 12 residues. Between the trimmed V and J ends, which lost 2 bases and 6 bases, there was a span of 7 bases. For the CDR3, the DNA is TGTGCCAGCAGTGAACAGGGCTCTGAAGCTTTCTTT. It yields the protein CASSEQGSEAFF.

This clone was seen once. This chain connects TRBV7-6 to TRBJ2-1; 7 bases map to TRBD2. CDR1 and CDR2 from the germline V gene are SGHVS and FNYEAQ. V lost 1 base to trimming and J lost 5 bases; unmatched junction nucleotides: 8. This CDR3 is built from 16 residues. The CDR3 DNA reads as TGTGCCAGCAGCTTAGAATGGCTAGCGGACGACAATGAGCAGTTCTTC. This gives the protein CASSLEWLADDNEQFF.

The chain employs TRBV6-1 and TRBJ2-7; 7 bases map to TRBD1. V was clipped by 5 bases and J by 3 bases; unmatched bases: 7. The CDR3 loop spans 14 amino acids. Germline loops: CDR1 MNHNS, CDR2 SASEGT. Written as DNA, the CDR3 is TGTGCCAGCAGTAATCCGGGACAGTTCTACGAGCAGTACTTC. This codes for CASSNPGQFYEQYF.